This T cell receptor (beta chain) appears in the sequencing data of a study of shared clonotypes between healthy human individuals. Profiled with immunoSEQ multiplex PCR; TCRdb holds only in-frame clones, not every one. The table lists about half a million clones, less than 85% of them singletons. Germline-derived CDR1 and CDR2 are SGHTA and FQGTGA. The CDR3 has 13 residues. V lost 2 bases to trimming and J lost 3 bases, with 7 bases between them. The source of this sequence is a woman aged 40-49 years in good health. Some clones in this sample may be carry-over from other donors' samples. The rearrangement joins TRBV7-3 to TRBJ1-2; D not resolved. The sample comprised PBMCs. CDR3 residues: CASSLFPDYGYTF. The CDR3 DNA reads TGTGCCAGCAGCTTATTTCCAGACTATGGCTACACCTTC. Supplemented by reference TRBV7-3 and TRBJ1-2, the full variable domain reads GAGVSQTPSNKVTEKGKYVELRCDPISGHTALYWYRQSLGQGPEFLIYFQGTGAADDSGLPNDRFFAVRPEGSVSTLKIQRTERGDSAVYLCASSLFPDYGYTFGSGTRLTVV.